This TCR beta chain was obtained from a study of T cell responses to AZD1222 COVID-19 vaccine. Regarding the study as a whole: Only 6 or 7 people who got AZD1222 tested seropositive at baseline. The donor group comprised mostly white British people and more females; the analysis possibly underestimated clonal diversity. Without day 14 samples, only post-peak T cell repertoires were studied.

V was clipped by 3 bases and J by 5 bases, with 10 bases between them. The length of the CDR3 is 13 residues. In germline, CDR1 is MNHNS, CDR2 SASEGT. In the case of this clone: The antigen is unknown.

Sequencing was performed with immunoSEQ multiplex PCR; in TCRdb, only in-frame clones are kept and a portion is missing. The sample has 150,000 to 200,000 clones, around nine tenths seen once. The gene calls are TRBV6-1 and TRBJ2-5; unclear D gene. The source of this sequence is an adult in good health. The material sequenced was peripheral blood, taken on day 0 of AZD1222 vaccination. The CDR3 DNA reads as TGTGCCAGCAGTGAGCGTGTTTTGGAGACCCAGTACTTC. It is translated as CASSERVLETQYF.